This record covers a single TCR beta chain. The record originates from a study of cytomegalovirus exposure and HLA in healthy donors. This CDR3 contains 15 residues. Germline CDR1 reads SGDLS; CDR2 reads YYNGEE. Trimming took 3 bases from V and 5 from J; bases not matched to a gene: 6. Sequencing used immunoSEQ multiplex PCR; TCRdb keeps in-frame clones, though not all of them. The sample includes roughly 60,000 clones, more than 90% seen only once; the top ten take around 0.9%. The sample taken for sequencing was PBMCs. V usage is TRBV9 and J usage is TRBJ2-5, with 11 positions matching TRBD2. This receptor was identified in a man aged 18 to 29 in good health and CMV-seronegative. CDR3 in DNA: TGTGCCAGCAGCGCGGGACTAGCGGAACGGGAGACCCAGTACTTC. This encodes CASSAGLAERETQYF.